The entry that follows covers one T cell receptor beta chain sequence. Antigen unknown. CDR3 size: 16 residues. Trimming pared 0 bases from V and 0 bases from J, leaving 10 bases between. Looked up from germline, CDR1 is SGHRS and CDR2 is YFSETQ. TCRdb's copy holds only in-frame clones and misses some; the assay was immunoSEQ multiplex PCR. The sample comprises approximately 100,000 clones, about 85% of which are singletons, and 2.4% rests with the top ten. These data originate in a study of PD-L1 blockade in urothelial cancer. Turning to the study itself: Before enrollment, 0 to 3 chemotherapy regimens had been given to patients. Regarding the study as a whole: Better survival was forecast by a pretreatment blood TCR clonality below the median.

Urothelial carcinoma affected the patients, and it was locally advanced or metastatic. The sequenced sample was PBMCs, obtained around atezolizumab (anti-PD-L1) treatment. J is TRBJ2-1 and V is TRBV5-1; unclear D gene. The sequence derives from a man aged 45-65 years with urothelial cancer. CDR3 region: CASSLGSADSYNEQFF. CDR3 sequence (DNA): TGCGCCAGCAGCTTGGGTTCGGCGGACTCCTACAATGAGCAGTTCTTC. The complete variable domain, with remaining parts taken from reference TRBV5-1 and TRBJ2-1, reads KAGVTQTPRYLIKTRGQQVTLSCSPISGHRSVSWYQQTPGQGLQFLFEYFSETQRNKGNFPGRFSGRQFSNSRSEMNVSTLELGDSALYLCASSLGSADSYNEQFFGPGTRLTVL.